This T cell receptor beta chain was profiled in a study of technical replicates of blood from a handful of donors. In its sample, this clone was seen a few times. Assay used: immunoSEQ multiplex PCR; TCRdb lists only in-frame clones, some missing. The sample consists of fewer than 15,000 clones, more than 75% of them appearing once. The V gene lost 6 bases and the J gene lost 7 bases, with 12 bases spanning the gap. Germline-derived CDR1 and CDR2 are SGHDN and FVKESK. There are 12 residues in the CDR3. This TCR was sampled from a human donor in good health. Sequencing input: PBMCs. The chain combines TRBV14 with TRBJ1-1; D may be TRBD1 (5 bases). The chain's CDR3 is CASSLGGIEAFF. In DNA, the CDR3 is TGTGCCAGCAGTCTCGGGGGGATTGAAGCTTTCTTT. Full variable domain (missing parts from reference TRBV14 and TRBJ1-1): EAGVTQFPSHSVIEKGQTVTLRCDPISGHDNLYWYRRVMGKEIKFLLHFVKESKQDESGMPNNRFLAERTGGTYSTLKVQPAELEDSGVYFCASSLGGIEAFFGQGTRLTVV.